This is a list of T cell receptor beta chains from one sample in a study of tumor-infiltrating lymphocytes in localized non-small cell lung cancer. Clones were sequenced by immunoSEQ multiplex PCR, and TCRdb holds only the in-frame ones, with some missing. The sample lists 12,000 or so clones; around 83% were seen once. Sequencing was performed on lung tumor tissue. These receptors were collected from a human donor with non-small cell lung cancer. CDR3s leave out the opening cysteine and the closing phenylalanine or tryptophan. Only part of the rows carry a size: once, few, many, or a class if the clone is expanded.

once	TRBV19	ASSIGQGSTDTQY
-	TRBV19	ASLAGVNEKLF
-	TRBV6-5	ASSYSGTDPRMGF
once	TRBV6-5	ASSTAGGRLGYT
-	TRBV7-6	ASSLDVPGGMTDTQY
-	TRBV5-6	ASGTGPSNQPQH
-	TRBV2	ASSVSGGQYEQY
-	TRBV6-5	ATRRTGDSNQPQH
-	TRBV7-3	ASSLTGGVTGELF
-	TRBV9	ASSVEPGVWTYEQY
-	TRBV19	ASSRQTNYEQY
few	TRBV7-6	ASSSERGAGRTDTQY
-	TRBV25-1	ASSEPGQSYEQY
-	TRBV7-9	ASSLDTIYEQY
few	TRBV6-5	ASSPQGGRETQY
-	TRBV18	ASSPQNPGTNYGYT
-	TRBV2	ASSTKSSGNTIY
-	TRBV7-2	ASRTGLPTQY
once	TRBV25-1	ASSPPVTGTPTNEKLF
-	TRBV11-3	AIPQGPYGYT
-	TRBV29-1	SVEPAGFEQF
-	TRBV7-6	ASSLGAGRNQPQH
-	TRBV7-9	ASSLNRGRNNEQF